This T cell receptor (beta chain) was observed in a study of shared T cell receptors in the human thymus. Trimming took 3 bases from V and 13 from J; bases not matched to a gene: 10. In germline, CDR1 is SGHTA, CDR2 FQGNSA. The CDR3 has 13 amino acids. Here immunoSEQ multiplex PCR was the method, and the copy in TCRdb shows in-frame clones only, minus some. The sample has hundreds of thousands of clones, over 75% seen once. The sample also formed part of further work on human thymus T cells. That study adds: All donors were healthy Finnish infants who were undergoing corrective surgery to treat congenital heart defects. It was from resections taken during corrective heart surgery that the thymus tissue came.

The specimen was thymocytes. The chain couples TRBV7-2 to TRBJ2-7, with 9 nucleotides matching TRBD1. The sequence was collected from a boy younger than two with a congenital heart defect. The CDR3 DNA reads as TGTGCCAGCAGCTTGGACAGGGGCATGGCTTGTTACTTC. Residues: CASSLDRGMACYF.